The 20 T cell receptor beta chains below all came from one sample that was sequenced in a study of blood T cell repertoires in COVID-19. Sequencing was performed with immunoSEQ multiplex PCR; in TCRdb, only in-frame clones are kept and a portion is missing. Among about 180,000 clones listed, 80% to 90% were seen once. The sample taken for sequencing was peripheral blood. The source of these receptors is a man aged 45-65 years with active or convalescent COVID-19.

This rearrangement joins TRBV23-1 to TRBJ2-1, with D possibly matching TRBD1 (6 bases). TRBV23-1 falls under the ORF class, with uncertain function. V gave up 3 bases and J gave up 6 bases, with 18 bases separating them. The CDR3 is 16 residues long. CDR3 residues: CASSHNIKGVRNEQFF. CDR3 nucleotide sequence: TGCGCCAGCAGTCATAACATTAAGGGGGTTCGCAATGAGCAGTTCTTC.

The rearrangement uses TRBV11-2 and TRBJ2-7; TRBD2 aligns across 7 bases. The CDR3 extends over 14 amino acids. With 1 base clipped from V and 6 bases from J, the junction kept 6 bases outside the gene matches. CDR1 and CDR2 from the germline V gene are SGHAT and FQNNGV. DNA of the CDR3: TGTGCCAGCAGCTTAGTGCGGTGGGGGGGCGAGCAGTACTTC. Protein sequence: CASSLVRWGGEQYF.

J is TRBJ1-2 and V is TRBV4-1; TRBD1 might be the D (6 bases). The V gene lost 7 bases and the J gene lost 8 bases, with 20 bases spanning the gap. Germline values: CDR1 MGHRA, CDR2 YSYEKL. The CDR3 has 14 residues. In nucleotides, the CDR3 is TGCGCCAGCAAACAAGTTGAACAGGGCGGGGGCTACACCTTC. Amino acid sequence: CASKQVEQGGGYTF.

V and J are TRBV7-3 and TRBJ2-3; weak D call: TRBD1 (5 bases). The CDR3 is made up of 14 amino acids. The germline V gene encodes CDR1 SGHTA and CDR2 FQGTGA. Deletions cut 5 bases from V and 2 bases from J, with 11 bases between. CDR3 DNA sequence: TGTGCCAGCAGCCGAGACAGATACACAGATACGCAGTATTTT. It encodes CASSRDRYTDTQYF.

V usage is TRBV11-2 and J usage is TRBJ1-1; unclear D gene. CDR1 SGHAT and CDR2 FQNNGV come from the germline V gene. This CDR3 region has 12 residues. V was trimmed by 1 base and J by 7 bases, leaving 7 bases between them. CDR3 sequence reads: CASSLVEDEAFF. The CDR3 nucleotides read TGTGCCAGCAGCTTAGTCGAGGATGAAGCTTTCTTT.

The rearrangement joins TRBV9 to TRBJ1-4; a weak D match, TRBD1 (5 bases). Germline V gives CDR1 SGDLS, CDR2 YYNGEE. The CDR3 extends over 15 amino acids. Trimming removed 4 bases from V and 7 bases from J, with 17 bases in between. This CDR3 is CASSPEAGVGEKLFF. In DNA form, the CDR3 reads TGTGCCAGCAGCCCGGAGGCGGGGGTCGGTGAAAAACTGTTTTTT.

The chain is built from TRBV21-1 and TRBJ2-7; TRBD2, the D gene given by the table, was not confirmed from the DNA. TRBV21-1 is a listed pseudogene. This CDR3 is built from 15 residues. The CDR3: CASSKGPSGSGEQYF. The CDR3 nucleotides read TGTGCCAGCAGCAAAGGTCCTAGCGGGAGTGGTGAGCAGTACTTC.

The V call is TRBV5-4, the J call TRBJ1-5, with D maybe TRBD1 (6 bases). Germline CDR1 and CDR2: SGHNT and YYREEE (reference sequence). Trimming stripped 0 bases from V and 0 bases from J, with 7 bases between. This CDR3 region has 15 residues. The CDR3 coding sequence is TGTGCCAGCAGCTTGGGGGGGCATAGCAATCAGCCCCAGCATTTT. Its translation is CASSLGGHSNQPQHF.

The gene calls are TRBV3-1 (or the pseudogene TRBV3-2) and TRBJ2-5; 8 bases agree with TRBD2. The CDR3 loop spans 16 amino acids. Trimming cost V 4 bases and J 5 bases; bases outside gene matches: 12. CDR1 and CDR2 (germline): LGHDT, YNNKEL (reference sequence). The CDR3 region has the DNA TGTGCCAGCAGCCGAGGTCCCAGCGGGGGCCGGGAGACCCAGTACTTC. Amino acid sequence: CASSRGPSGGRETQYF.

The chain couples TRBV3-1 (or the pseudogene TRBV3-2) to TRBJ2-2; D is undetermined. Looked up from germline, CDR1 is LGHDT and CDR2 is YNNKEL (reference sequence). The CDR3 has 14 amino acids. Trimming removed 1 base from V and 8 bases from J, with 11 bases in between. As DNA, the CDR3 is TGTGCCAGCAGCCAAGCGCAGATTGAAGGGGAGCTGTTTTTT. Translating it yields CASSQAQIEGELFF.

The chain uses TRBV7-2 and TRBJ2-1; the D gene is possibly TRBD1 (6 bases). This CDR3 comprises 15 residues. Germline values: CDR1 SGHTA, CDR2 FQGNSA. Trimming stripped 2 bases from V and 1 base from J, with 9 bases between. CDR3 in DNA: TGTGCCAGCAGCTTAAGTACAGGGTCCTACAATGAGCAGTTCTTC. It is translated as CASSLSTGSYNEQFF.

The chain has TRBV28 and TRBJ1-1; 8 bases are a match to TRBD1. CDR1 and CDR2 (germline): MDHEN, SYDVKM. This CDR3 is built from 15 residues. The V segment lost 11 bases and the J segment 0 bases; nucleotides outside the gene matches: 11. The CDR3 sequence: CACGQGGSMNTEAFF. CDR3 DNA sequence: TGTGCCTGCGGACAGGGAGGGTCGATGAACACTGAAGCTTTCTTT.

The chain uses TRBV7-7 and TRBJ2-5; TRBD2 aligns across 15 bases. Losses at the gene ends were 1 base for V and 6 bases for J; bases not matched to a gene: 3. Germline V gene lookup returns CDR1 SSHAT and CDR2 FNYEAQ (reference sequence). The CDR3 extends over 16 amino acids. The CDR3 loop reads CASSLGTSGGAQTQYF. For the CDR3, the DNA is TGTGCCAGCAGCTTAGGGACTAGCGGGGGGGCACAGACCCAGTACTTC.

J is TRBJ2-2 and V is TRBV7-9, with D possibly being TRBD2 (7 bases). CDR3 length: 17 residues. The V gene's germline CDR1 is SEHNR and CDR2 FQNEAQ (reference sequence). V lost 4 bases, J lost 3 bases, and 18 bases lay in between. The CDR3 is CASSSNGGAQDTGELFF. The CDR3 bases are TGTGCCAGCAGCTCCAATGGGGGGGCGCAGGACACCGGGGAGCTGTTTTTT.

The chain has TRBV19 and TRBJ1-1; TRBD1 is a possible D gene (5 bases). Germline CDR1 and CDR2: LNHDA and SQIVND (reference sequence). This CDR3 has 14 residues. V was pared by 5 bases and J by 1 base, with 11 bases between. The CDR3 loop reads CASSGGGGNTEAFF. In DNA, the CDR3 is TGTGCCAGTAGTGGGGGGGGAGGGAACACTGAAGCTTTCTTT.

The rearrangement uses TRBV5-1 and TRBJ2-7; 9 bases align to TRBD2. CDR3 length: 14 residues. CDR1 is SGHRS and CDR2 is YFSETQ in the germline V gene. Losses at the gene ends were 6 bases for V and 7 bases for J; bases not matched to a gene: 11. The CDR3: CASTKRAGGLEQYF. For the CDR3, the DNA is TGCGCCAGCACCAAGCGGGCGGGGGGGCTTGAGCAGTACTTC.

This clone occurred many times. The chain recombines TRBV4-3 with TRBJ1-1; no clear D gene. The germline V gene has CDR1 LGHNA and CDR2 YSLEER. V lost 1 base, J lost 3 bases, and 12 bases lay in between. The CDR3 runs to 15 residues. The CDR3 here is CASSQGLLSYTEAFF. The CDR3 region has the DNA TGCGCCAGCAGCCAAGGACTCCTGAGTTACACTGAAGCTTTCTTT.

V gene TRBV9 combines with J gene TRBJ1-1; 9 bases fit TRBD1. Germline CDR1 and CDR2: SGDLS and YYNGEE. There are 19 residues in the CDR3. Unmatched junction bases numbered 13, after V lost 0 bases and J lost 1 base. The CDR3 sequence is CASSVEAGTGRVGNTEAFF. The CDR3 DNA follows: TGTGCCAGCAGCGTAGAGGCCGGGACAGGGCGGGTCGGGAACACTGAAGCTTTCTTT.

This clone was counted a few times. V gene TRBV5-4 combines with J gene TRBJ2-5; a possible D gene is TRBD1 (6 bases). The CDR3 contains 15 residues. Germline values: CDR1 SGHNT, CDR2 YYREEE (reference sequence). V gave up 0 bases and J gave up 2 bases, with 11 bases separating them. CDR3 in amino acids: CASSLVTGFQETQYF. DNA for the CDR3: TGTGCCAGCAGCTTGGTAACAGGGTTTCAAGAGACCCAGTACTTC.

J is TRBJ2-3 and V is TRBV18; D ambiguous. CDR3 length equals 12 residues. V was cut by 6 bases and J by 6 bases, with 10 bases left in between. Germline V gives CDR1 KGHSH, CDR2 LQKENI. The CDR3 DNA follows: TGTGCCAGCTCTCGATCGGTGGATACGCAGTATTTT. Its translation: CASSRSVDTQYF.